Each of the 13 T cell receptor beta chains below was sequenced from the same sample in a study of cytotoxic CD8 clonotypes in ibrutinib-treated CLL. Profiled with immunoSEQ multiplex PCR; TCRdb holds only in-frame clones, not every one. The repertoire holds 50,000 or so clones, with around 60% as singletons. Sample: PBMCs, taken after 24 months of ibrutinib treatment. The origin of the receptors is a human donor with chronic lymphocytic leukemia.

J is TRBJ1-6 and V is TRBV6-1; the match to TRBD1 covers 11 bases. The CDR3 is 13 residues long. Germline loops: CDR1 MNHNS, CDR2 SASEGT. The ends lost 8 bases at V and 9 bases at J; junction bases unmatched: 3. The CDR3 DNA is TGTGCCAGCTGGGACAGGGGGAGTTCACCCCTCCACTTT. It encodes CASWDRGSSPLHF.

V is TRBV11-2 and J is TRBJ1-1; D perhaps matches TRBD1 (6 bases). The length of the CDR3 is 16 residues. V gave up 4 bases and J gave up 1 base, with 16 bases separating them. In germline, CDR1 is SGHAT, CDR2 FQNNGV. The CDR3 spells CASSSRRGGRNTEAFF. In DNA, the CDR3 is TGTGCCAGCAGCTCCCGCAGGGGAGGGCGGAACACTGAAGCTTTCTTT.

Within the sample, this clone is medium-sized. V gene TRBV19 combines with J gene TRBJ1-2; D is possibly TRBD1 (5 bases). This CDR3 comprises 14 residues. Per germline, CDR1 LNHDA and CDR2 SQIVND (reference sequence). Trimming removed 5 bases at V and 0 bases at J, with 10 bases between. The CDR3 loop reads CASSWTSTNYGYTF. The CDR3 DNA is TGTGCCAGTAGTTGGACAAGTACTAACTATGGCTACACCTTC. Full variable domain (remainder filled in from reference TRBV19 and TRBJ1-2): DGGITQSPKYLFRKEGQNVTLSCEQNLNHDAMYWYRQDPGQGLRLIYYSQIVNDFQKGDIAEGYSVSREKKESFPLTVTSAQKNPTAFYLCASSWTSTNYGYTFGSGTRLTVV.

The V and J genes are TRBV2 and TRBJ1-5; a possible D gene is TRBD1 (5 bases). The V and J ends lost 6 bases and 0 bases respectively, with 12 bases between them. This CDR3 is built from 15 residues. Germline V lookup: CDR1 SNHLY, CDR2 FYNNEI. CDR3 loop: CASSGGLLSNQPQHF. The CDR3 coding sequence is TGTGCCAGCAGCGGGGGACTCCTTAGCAATCAGCCCCAGCATTTT.

J is TRBJ1-1 and V is TRBV6-6, with TRBD1 as a possible D gene (5 bases). The CDR3 length is 15 residues. The V gene's germline CDR1 is MNHNY and CDR2 SVGAGI (reference sequence). V was cut by 5 bases and J by 2 bases, with 15 bases left in between. The CDR3 nucleotides are TGTGCCAGCAGTCAAGGCGGGGGAGGTAACACTGAAGCTTTCTTT. This sequence encodes CASSQGGGGNTEAFF.

The CDR3 loop reads CASSFGGRTSNQPQHF. The CDR3 nucleotides read TGTGCCAGCAGTTTTGGGGGCAGGACGAGCAATCAGCCCCAGCATTTT. The V call is TRBV27, the J call TRBJ1-5; perhaps TRBD1 as D (6 bases). Deletions cut 3 bases from V and 1 base from J, with 13 bases between. CDR1 is MNHEY and CDR2 is SMNVEV in the germline V gene (reference sequence). The CDR3 spans 16 residues.

The gene calls are TRBV9 and TRBJ1-3, with a possible D match to TRBD1 (6 bases). The CDR3 extends over 14 amino acids. Trimming removed 2 bases from V and 4 bases from J, with 10 bases in between. Germline CDR1 is SGDLS and CDR2 is YYNGEE. The CDR3, as DNA: TGTGCCAGCAGCGTTGGCCAGGGGGGAAACACCATATATTTT. Protein: CASSVGQGGNTIYF.

CDR3 DNA: TGCGCCAGCAGCCCCCTGGGGGGAAGGACCAAAAACATTCAGTACTTC. Translated, it gives CASSPLGGRTKNIQYF. This chain uses TRBV4-1 with TRBJ2-4; tentative D call: TRBD2 (6 bases). V shed 4 bases and J shed 2 bases, with 15 bases lying between them. Germline V lookup: CDR1 MGHRA, CDR2 YSYEKL. The CDR3 has 16 residues.

The chain carries TRBV5-1 and TRBJ2-1; 8 positions agree with TRBD2. The junction had 5 bases not matched to a gene; V was cut back by 3 bases and J by 0 bases. The CDR3 has 16 amino acids. CDR1 is SGHRS and CDR2 is YFSETQ in the germline V gene. CDR3 sequence reads: CASSWTGTSSYNEQFF. Written as DNA, the CDR3 is TGCGCCAGCAGCTGGACCGGGACTAGCTCCTACAATGAGCAGTTCTTC.

V gene TRBV2 combines with J gene TRBJ2-7; tentatively, D is TRBD2 (5 bases). The length of the CDR3 is 12 residues. Trimming cost V 5 bases and J 6 bases, with 11 bases left between them. Germline lookup yields CDR1 SNHLY and CDR2 FYNNEI. The CDR3 spells CASSMLGSEQYF. The CDR3 nucleotides read TGTGCCAGCAGTATGTTGGGGAGCGAGCAGTACTTC.

The V and J genes are TRBV27 and TRBJ1-5, with D hard to call. Germline V CDR1 and CDR2: MNHEY, SMNVEV (reference sequence). V lost 0 bases and J lost 4, with 13 bases in between. The CDR3 loop spans 16 amino acids. The CDR3 DNA reads as TGTGCCAGCAGTTTATCTACCGACACCTTTAATCAGCCCCAGCATTTT. It translates to CASSLSTDTFNQPQHF.

The chain is built from TRBV11-3 and TRBJ2-1, with D possibly matching TRBD1 (5 bases). The CDR3 is made up of 14 amino acids. From germline, CDR1 is SGHNT and CDR2 YENEEA. Trimming cost V 5 bases and J 0 bases, with 8 bases left between them. CDR3 sequence: CASSKDTSYNEQFF. For the CDR3, the DNA is TGTGCCAGCAGCAAGGACACCTCCTACAATGAGCAGTTCTTC.

The table lists this clone with a few counts. The chain is built from TRBV19 and TRBJ2-3, with D perhaps matching TRBD1 or TRBD2 (6 bases each). CDR3 length: 13 amino acids. Deletions cut 5 bases from V and 4 bases from J, with 10 bases between. Germline loops: CDR1 LNHDA, CDR2 SQIVND (reference sequence). The CDR3 region has the DNA TGTGCCAGTAGTCGGGGGCCCGCAGATACGCAGTATTTT. Translated, it gives CASSRGPADTQYF.